This paragraph reports one TCR beta chain. Antigen: not known. V gave up 5 bases and J gave up 8 bases; unmatched junction bases: 12. The CDR3 is 15 amino acids. Germline lookup yields CDR1 SGHVS and CDR2 FQNEAQ. These data come from a study of cytomegalovirus exposure and HLA in healthy donors. Whole-study results and caveats: In an earlier analysis, most TCR beta V segments were productive about 87% or about 30% of the time.

It was with 60 Vbeta and 13 Jbeta primers that the PCR ran. Assay: immunoSEQ multiplex PCR; the TCRdb copy retains only in-frame clones and omits some. The data hold roughly 130,000 clones, with under 80% observed a single time. The rearrangement links TRBV7-8 to TRBJ2-1; 7 nucleotides match TRBD1. The sample comprised PBMCs. The sequence was obtained from a man between 18 and 35 years old in good health and CMV-seropositive. The CDR3 region has the DNA TGTGCCAGCAGCCCTCGAGAGGGGGCGTACTATGAGCAGTTCTTC. Its protein product is CASSPREGAYYEQFF.